The next 3 T cell receptor beta chains were all read from a single sample in a study of blood T cell repertoires in COVID-19. TCRdb's copy holds only in-frame clones and misses some; the assay was immunoSEQ multiplex PCR. The sample has approximately 150,000 clones; 80% to 90% are singletons. Sequencing input: peripheral blood. Receptors originate from a woman in her sixties or seventies with acute or convalescent COVID-19.

The chain links TRBV18 to TRBJ1-1, with 7 bases fitting TRBD1. CDR3 length: 13 amino acids. Germline trimming cut 2 bases from V and 11 bases from J; bases unmatched to any gene: 8. The germline V gene encodes CDR1 KGHSH and CDR2 LQKENI. The DNA of the CDR3 is TGTGCCAGCTCACCAGGACAGGACGTCAAGGCTTTCTTT. Encoded protein: CASSPGQDVKAFF.

The V and J genes are TRBV24-1 and TRBJ2-7; D is possibly TRBD2 (5 bases). Germline CDR1 is KGHDR and CDR2 is SFDVKD. V dropped 4 bases and J dropped 7 bases, with 7 bases sitting between them. The length of the CDR3 is 11 residues. Written as DNA, the CDR3 is TGTGCCACCAGTGACCGGGATGAGCAGTACTTC. This encodes CATSDRDEQYF.

This chain joins TRBV29-1 and TRBJ1-4; D gene unclear. The V end lost 4 bases, the J end lost 8 bases, and 17 bases lay between the germline ends. Germline CDR1 is SQVTM and CDR2 is ANQGSEA. The CDR3 is 14 residues long. This CDR3 reads CSVVWLDGGEKLFF. The CDR3 DNA sequence: TGCAGCGTTGTGTGGTTGGACGGAGGCGAAAAACTGTTTTTT. The complete variable domain, with remaining parts taken from reference TRBV29-1 and TRBJ1-4, reads SAVISQKPSRDICQRGTSLTIQCQVDSQVTMMFWYRQQPGQSLTLIATANQGSEATYESGFVIDKFPISRPNLTFSTLTVSNMSPEDSSIYLCSVVWLDGGEKLFFGSGTQLSVL.